The clone carrying this TCR beta chain has more than one count but fewer than ten. The antigen is undetermined. This sample is part of a study of shared clonotypes between healthy human individuals. Study-level background: Researchers assigned three CD4 naive, three CD4 memory, two CD8 naive and one CD8 memory plate to each donor. Study observations and caveats: A few donors showed sharing of around 5% of naive CD4 clonotypes.

Free of recent acute infections or vaccinations, the donors were healthy HIV-negative adults. Within Nashville, Tennessee resided all donors, each a Caucasian adult. Here immunoSEQ multiplex PCR was the method, and the copy in TCRdb shows in-frame clones only, minus some. The sample lists some 790,000 clones; approximately 72% were seen once. V gave up 4 bases and J gave up 4 bases; unmatched junction bases: 9. The germline V gene has CDR1 SGHRS and CDR2 YFSETQ. The CDR3 extends over 15 amino acids. The V gene is TRBV5-1, the J gene TRBJ2-7, with 9 bases matching TRBD2. The receptor comes from a woman aged 25 to 39 in good health. Input material: memory CD4+ T cells sorted from blood. This sample's subset: CD45RA-negative fraction. CDR3 coding DNA: TGCGCCAGCAGCATAGTAGCGGGAGTAAAGTACGAGCAGTACTTC. It yields the protein CASSIVAGVKYEQYF.